This paragraph reports one T cell receptor beta chain. The sample is drawn from a study of blood T cell repertoires in COVID-19. The wider study: Nucleic acid was either cDNA or gDNA, and it came from T cells, B-cell-depleted T cells, or PBMCs.

Measured with immunoSEQ multiplex PCR; TCRdb has only the in-frame clones, and not every one. The top ten hold around 5.2% of the sample, which has 70,000 to 95,000 clones, about 91% seen once. CDR3 length: 15 residues. CDR1 and CDR2 (germline): SGHTA, FQGNSA. The junction had 9 bases not matched to a gene; V was cut back by 5 bases and J by 7 bases. The receptor's source is a woman older than 75 with active COVID-19. The chain joins TRBV7-2 to TRBJ2-7; 12 bases line up with TRBD2. What was sequenced was peripheral blood. DNA for the CDR3: TGTGCCAGCAGCCCGGTACTAGCGGGAGGAGGAGAGCAGTACTTC. It codes for CASSPVLAGGGEQYF.